The 14 T cell receptor beta chains below were found in one sample sequenced in a study of OX40 agonist ivuxolimab in advanced cancers. TCRdb's table, derived via immunoSEQ multiplex PCR, lists solely in-frame clones and lacks some. The sample carries over 75,000 clones, 70% to 90% recorded once. The starting material was CD4+ or CD8+ T cells sorted from blood, obtained in a trial of the OX40 agonist ivuxolimab. The source of these receptors is an adult with an advanced solid tumor such as melanoma, head and neck, liver or kidney cancer.

In its sample, this clone was seen once. The V and J genes are TRBV27 and TRBJ1-1; no definite D call. Germline CDR1 reads MNHEY; CDR2 reads SMNVEV (reference sequence). Trimming shortened V by 4 bases and J by 4 bases, and 13 bases separated the two germline ends. The CDR3 loop spans 14 amino acids. CDR3 amino acids: CASSSRGRVTEAFF. DNA of the CDR3: TGTGCCAGCAGTTCTCGGGGTAGGGTCACTGAAGCTTTCTTT.

The chain uses TRBV28 and TRBJ2-3; 7 bases agree with TRBD2. Germline assignment: CDR1 MDHEN and CDR2 SYDVKM. V trimming: 2 bases; J trimming: 4 bases; junction bases outside the gene matches: 6. The CDR3 extends over 15 amino acids. Here the CDR3 reads CASSLEGRAADTQYF. The CDR3 DNA reads TGTGCCAGCAGTTTAGAAGGGAGGGCAGCAGATACGCAGTATTTT.

The chain couples TRBV19 to TRBJ2-1, with 13 nucleotides matching TRBD2. The length of the CDR3 is 16 residues. V was pared by 5 bases and J by 8 bases, with 9 bases of the junction left unmatched. Germline CDR1 is LNHDA and CDR2 is SQIVND (reference sequence). The CDR3 DNA reads as TGTGCCAGTAGTCCAAGGACTAGCGGGAGTGGGGATGAGCAGTTCTTC. Protein product: CASSPRTSGSGDEQFF.

The CDR3 sequence: CASSFVGNRDEQYF. Here the CDR3 DNA reads TGTGCCAGCAGCTTCGTCGGGAACCGGGACGAGCAGTACTTC. V and J are TRBV5-4 and TRBJ2-7; D is perhaps TRBD2 (5 bases). Germline V gives CDR1 SGHNT, CDR2 YYREEE (reference sequence). Trimming stripped 2 bases from V and 5 bases from J, with 14 bases between. The CDR3 runs to 14 residues.

This chain connects TRBV2 to TRBJ2-1, with unresolved D. The germline V gene has CDR1 SNHLY and CDR2 FYNNEI. V was pared by 3 bases and J by 7 bases, with 19 bases between. The CDR3 spans 16 residues. The CDR3 protein is CASSDDLPASWNEQFF. Written as DNA, the CDR3 is TGTGCCAGCAGTGATGATCTGCCCGCGAGTTGGAATGAGCAGTTCTTC.

This clone was counted only a few times. The rearrangement joins TRBV6-4 to TRBJ1-5, with 9 bases identical to TRBD1. V trimming: 5 bases; J trimming: 4 bases; junction bases outside the gene matches: 9. Germline CDR1 and CDR2: MRHNA and SNTAGT. The CDR3 covers 16 residues. CDR3 DNA: TGTGCCAGCAGTTTGACAGGGGGATTAGGAAATCAGCCCCAGCATTTT. Amino acids: CASSLTGGLGNQPQHF.

CDR3 sequence (DNA): TGTGCCAGCAGCTTTGGGACAGGGGTCCTGAGGACTGAAGCTTTCTTT. Translating it yields CASSFGTGVLRTEAFF. This rearrangement joins TRBV7-2 to TRBJ1-1; 10 bases line up with TRBD1. The CDR3 runs to 16 residues. J gave up 5 bases and V 3 bases, and 9 bases lay outside the gene matches. The germline CDR1 and CDR2 sequences are SGHTA and FQGNSA.

V is TRBV28 and J is TRBJ1-1; D might be TRBD1 (5 bases). Germline V gene data show CDR1 as MDHEN and CDR2 as SYDVKM. The V end lost 2 bases, the J end lost 1 base, and 11 bases lay between the germline ends. The length of the CDR3 is 15 residues. DNA of the CDR3: TGTGCCAGCAGTTTACAAGGGGCAGGGAACACTGAAGCTTTCTTT. It codes for CASSLQGAGNTEAFF.

This clone was observed a single time. Compared with germline, one end of the junction differs, possibly owing to a read error. CDR3 sequence (DNA): TGTGCTAGCAGCAGGGGAAACACCGGGGAGCTGTTTTTT. Its translation: CASSRGNTGELFF. J is TRBJ2-2 and V is TRBV7-7; tentative D call: TRBD1 (6 bases). The CDR3 sequence is 13 residues long. The germline V gene encodes CDR1 SSHAT and CDR2 FNYEAQ (reference sequence).

The rearrangement uses TRBV11-2 and TRBJ1-1; D may be TRBD1 (5 bases). The CDR3 consists of 15 residues. The germline gives CDR1 SGHAT, CDR2 FQNNGV. V lost 5 bases to trimming and J lost 5 bases, with 18 bases between them. The CDR3 DNA follows: TGTGCCAGCAGCCCACCTGGGGGGGGTAGGACTGAAGCTTTCTTT. This codes for CASSPPGGGRTEAFF.

This chain connects TRBV5-6 to TRBJ1-1, with D unclear. CDR1 SGHDT and CDR2 YYEEEE come from the germline V gene. This CDR3 contains 16 residues. The germline V and J ends were trimmed by 3 bases and 0 bases, with 15 bases remaining between them. CDR3 in DNA: TGTGCCAGCAGCTCCACGGTGAATCCTTTGAACACTGAAGCTTTCTTT. Protein: CASSSTVNPLNTEAFF.

The CDR3 coding sequence is TGCGCCAGCAGCCAAGGGACTGATGGCTATGGCTACACCTTC. Its protein product is CASSQGTDGYGYTF. V and J are TRBV4-3 and TRBJ1-2; no clear D. The CDR3 loop spans 14 amino acids. V was trimmed by 1 base and J by 4 bases, leaving 10 bases between them. CDR1 and CDR2 from the germline V gene are LGHNA and YSLEER.

CDR3 DNA: TGTGCCTGGAGCGGGGCGTATGGAAACACCATATATTTT. This gives the protein CAWSGAYGNTIYF. V usage is TRBV30 and J usage is TRBJ1-3; tentative D call: TRBD1 (5 bases). Germline V gene data show CDR1 as GTSNPN and CDR2 as SVGIG (reference sequence). This CDR3 has 13 amino acids. Trimming removed 3 bases from V and 3 bases from J, with 9 bases in between.

This chain uses TRBV10-3 with TRBJ2-3; tentatively, D is TRBD1 or TRBD2 (5 bases each). Trimming removed 2 bases from V and 2 bases from J, with 8 bases in between. Germline assignment: CDR1 ENHRY and CDR2 SYGVKD. The CDR3 consists of 14 residues. This CDR3 is CAISEPGTTDTQYF. The DNA for the CDR3 is TGTGCCATCAGTGAGCCCGGGACCACAGATACGCAGTATTTT.